These 27 T cell receptor beta chains came from one sample sequenced in a study of CD8+CD57+ T cells in acquired aplastic anemia. The template for TCR beta VDJ and CDR3 sequence profiling was genomic DNA. MiXCR was run by TCRdb on the reads, yielding one entry per CDR3 protein. The data hold some 170,000 distinct CDR3 sequences, with around 50% observed a single time. Patients who underwent sequencing had shown CD8+CD57+ cell expansion by flow cytometry. Source material: sorted CD4+, CD8+, or CD8+CD57+ T cells (not recorded which) from PBMCs. The receptor set was obtained from a human donor with aplastic anemia.

This clonotype was counted once. The CDR3 nucleotides are TGTGCCAGCGGTCCTGGCCCCCTCCACGAGCAGTACTTC. Its protein product is CASGPGPLHEQYF. V gene TRBV6-1 combines with J gene TRBJ2-7; no reliable D call. Germline CDR1 MNHNS, CDR2 SASEGT. This CDR3 contains 13 residues. V was trimmed by 8 bases and J by 5 bases, leaving 16 bases between them.

Ten or more counts support this clonotype. The V call is TRBV20-1, the J call TRBJ2-4; a possible D gene is TRBD2 (6 bases). V lost 4 bases and J lost 1, with 11 bases in between. This CDR3 comprises 14 residues. Germline CDR1 DFQATT, CDR2 SNEGSKA (reference sequence). The CDR3 region is CSAKRGEAKNIQYF. CDR3 sequence (DNA): TGCAGTGCTAAACGCGGGGAGGCCAAAAACATTCAGTACTTC.

This clonotype appeared a few times. This chain joins TRBV6-1 and TRBJ1-1; no definite D call. The CDR3 consists of 13 residues. V was trimmed by 7 bases and J by 5 bases, leaving 14 bases between them. The germline V gene has CDR1 MNHNS and CDR2 SASEGT. The CDR3 region has the DNA TGTGCCAGCACCCTTATTGCCGGGACTGAAGCTTTCTTT. This sequence encodes CASTLIAGTEAFF.

This clonotype was observed at least ten times. The chain joins TRBV13 to TRBJ2-7; 8 bases fit TRBD2. Trimming took 2 bases from V and 1 from J; bases not matched to a gene: 4. CDR3 length equals 15 residues. CDR1 PRHDT and CDR2 FYEKMQ come from the germline V gene (reference sequence). CDR3 loop: CASSLSGGLSYEQYF. CDR3 DNA sequence: TGTGCCAGCAGCTTAAGCGGGGGCCTGTCCTACGAGCAGTACTTC.

This clonotype was seen many times. J is TRBJ1-6 and V is TRBV10-3; a weak D match, TRBD1 (6 bases). CDR1 is ENHRY, CDR2 SYGVKD, per germline. V gave up 6 bases and J gave up 8 bases, with 23 bases separating them. This CDR3 is 17 amino acids long. The CDR3 DNA is TGTGCCATCAGCTCGCCTAATACAGGGATAACGGATTCACCCCTCCACTTT. Its protein product is CAISSPNTGITDSPLHF.

The rearrangement joins TRBV24-1 to TRBJ2-3; D assignment may be TRBD1 or TRBD2 (7 bases each). The germline gives CDR1 KGHDR, CDR2 SFDVKD. V was pared by 5 bases and J by 13 bases, with 18 bases between. This CDR3 contains 13 residues. This CDR3 is CATSVHQGGVKYF. CDR3 sequence (DNA): TGTGCCACCAGTGTTCACCAGGGGGGGGTAAAGTATTTT.

This clonotype occurred many times. The rearrangement links TRBV6-1 to TRBJ1-2; the D gene is possibly TRBD1 (6 bases). This CDR3 spans 16 amino acids. Trimming removed 6 bases from V and 8 bases from J, with 25 bases in between. Looked up from germline, CDR1 is MNHNS and CDR2 is SASEGT. The CDR3 sequence: CASSSAGRDTGLGYTF. CDR3 nucleotides: TGTGCCAGCAGCTCGGCGGGACGGGACACTGGCTTAGGCTACACCTTC.

The gene calls are TRBV10-1 and TRBJ2-4; the D is unclear. V was trimmed by 4 bases and J by 4 bases, leaving 14 bases between them. The CDR3 has 15 amino acids. Germline V gives CDR1 WNHNN, CDR2 SYGVQD (reference sequence). In DNA, the CDR3 is TGCGCCAGCAGTGGGCAGAGGTTGGCTAAAAACATTCAGTACTTC. Its protein product is CASSGQRLAKNIQYF.

For this clonotype: The missing conserved phenylalanine or tryptophan at the end of this CDR3 makes a read error likely. V usage is TRBV19 and J usage is TRBJ1-1; D remains ambiguous. This CDR3 is built from 13 residues. Germline V gives CDR1 LNHDA, CDR2 SQIVND (reference sequence). The CDR3 DNA sequence: TGTGCCGGTAGTATATCAGTGAACACTGAAGCTTTCTCT. As protein: CAGSISVNTEAFS.

Notes on this clonotype: A read error may be the cause here, since a much bigger clone is one base away. The rearrangement uses TRBV5-1 and TRBJ1-4; 7 nucleotides agree with TRBD1. The CDR3 covers 15 residues. The V gene's germline CDR1 is SGHRS and CDR2 YFSETQ. In DNA, the CDR3 is TGCGCCAGCAGCTCGAACAGGGGAACTAATGAAAAACTGGTTTTT. This gives the protein CASSSNRGTNEKLVF.

J is TRBJ2-2 and V is TRBV11-2; 8 bases fit TRBD1. The CDR3 is made up of 16 amino acids. The V gene's germline CDR1 is SGHAT and CDR2 FQNNGV. Germline trimming cut 2 bases from V and 6 bases from J; bases unmatched to any gene: 8. The CDR3 DNA sequence: TGTGCCAGCAGCTTAAGTCGGCCAGGGGGCCCCGGGGAGCTGTTTTTT. It specifies CASSLSRPGGPGELFF.

V usage is TRBV25-1 and J usage is TRBJ2-3; D gene ambiguous. Germline V gives CDR1 MGHDK, CDR2 SYGVNS. The CDR3 has 14 residues. Trimming left V 3 bases short and J 4 bases short, with 11 bases between. The CDR3 reads CASSDLGTADTQYF. The CDR3 DNA sequence: TGTGCCAGCAGTGATCTGGGAACGGCAGATACGCAGTATTTT.

This chain connects TRBV9 to TRBJ2-3; D gene unclear. This CDR3 has 12 residues. The germline V gene has CDR1 SGDLS and CDR2 YYNGEE. Trimming left V 4 bases short and J 2 bases short, with 5 bases between. In DNA, the CDR3 is TGTGCCAGCAGCCCGATCACAGATACGCAGTATTTT. Translating it yields CASSPITDTQYF. The whole variable domain, remainder taken from reference TRBV9 and TRBJ2-3, is DSGVTQTPKHLITATGQRVTLRCSPRSGDLSVYWYQQSLDQGLQFLIQYYNGEERAKGNILERFSAQQFPDLHSELNLSSLELGDSALYFCASSPITDTQYFGPGTRLTVL.

This rearrangement joins TRBV7-2 to TRBJ2-1; D gene uncertain. The germline V gene encodes CDR1 SGHTA and CDR2 FQGNSA. V was cut by 2 bases and J by 3 bases, with 2 bases left in between. There are 12 residues in the CDR3. The CDR3 protein is CASSLSYNEQFF. CDR3 coding DNA: TGTGCCAGCAGCTTAAGCTACAATGAGCAGTTCTTC.

This clonotype was seen ten or more times. A read error may explain this, as a much larger clone is one base away. This chain connects TRBV15 to TRBJ1-1, with a weak D call TRBD1 (6 bases). Germline assignment: CDR1 LNHNV and CDR2 YYDKDF (reference sequence). Trimming pared 5 bases from V and 2 bases from J, leaving 15 bases between. This CDR3 region has 15 residues. The CDR3 DNA reads TGTGCCACCAGCGGATCCCACGGGACAAACACTGAAGCTTTCTTT. Its translation is CATSGSHGTNTEAFF.

This clonotype was seen repeatedly, ten times or more. The rearrangement links TRBV7-9 to TRBJ1-1, with no clear D. The V end was cut by 2 bases, the J end by 4 bases, with 8 bases between. The CDR3 contains 13 residues. Germline V gene sequence: CDR1 SEHNR, CDR2 FQNEAQ (reference sequence). The CDR3 sequence: CASSLKGVTEAFF. Here the CDR3 DNA reads TGTGCCAGCAGCTTAAAGGGTGTCACTGAAGCTTTCTTT.

There are many counts of this clonotype. V usage is TRBV7-2 and J usage is TRBJ1-2, with D possibly being TRBD1 (5 bases). Germline loops: CDR1 SGHTA, CDR2 FQGNSA. The ends were cut back, 5 bases at V and 4 bases at J, with 11 bases in the middle. The CDR3 consists of 13 residues. The CDR3 sequence is CASSPDITYGYTF. The CDR3 nucleotides read TGTGCCAGCAGCCCGGACATTACCTATGGCTACACCTTC.

This clonotype has a count of ten or more. The chain recombines TRBV19 with TRBJ2-1; 7 bases match TRBD1. This CDR3 contains 12 residues. Trimming cost V 4 bases and J 15 bases; bases outside gene matches: 9. Germline CDR1 is LNHDA and CDR2 is SQIVND (reference sequence). The CDR3 spells CASSNSQGYRFF. DNA of the CDR3: TGTGCCAGTAGTAACTCACAGGGGTATCGGTTCTTC.

This rearrangement joins TRBV2 to TRBJ1-5; TRBD1 matches at 9 bases. After removal of 6 bases from V and 3 bases from J, the junction contained 6 bases not matched to a gene. The V gene's germline CDR1 is SNHLY and CDR2 FYNNEI. CDR3 size: 15 residues. CDR3 nucleotides: TGTGCCAGCAGCCACCGGACAGGGGTCAATCAGCCCCAGCATTTT. It specifies CASSHRTGVNQPQHF. Combining the CDR3 with reference TRBV2 and TRBJ1-5 gives the whole variable domain EPEVTQTPSHQVTQMGQEVILRCVPISNHLYFYWYRQILGQKVEFLVSFYNNEISEKSEIFDDQFSVERPDGSNFTLKIRSTKLEDSAMYFCASSHRTGVNQPQHFGDGTRLSIL.

This clonotype was counted ten times or more. The chain has TRBV4-2 and TRBJ2-7; TRBD2 aligns across 7 bases. The germline CDR1 and CDR2 sequences are LGHNA and YNFKEQ. The junction had 4 bases not matched to a gene; V was cut back by 1 base and J by 1 base. The CDR3 has 15 amino acids. The DNA for the CDR3 is TGTGCCAGCAGCCAAGTTCTAGCGGAGTCCTACGAGCAGTACTTC. This codes for CASSQVLAESYEQYF.

V usage is TRBV10-1 and J usage is TRBJ2-7; 9 nucleotides align to TRBD2. With V trimmed by 2 bases and J by 5 bases, 4 bases remained unmatched. This CDR3 region has 14 residues. The germline V gene has CDR1 WNHNN and CDR2 SYGVQD (reference sequence). This chain's CDR3 is CASSERASGDEQYF. CDR3 nucleotide sequence: TGCGCCAGCAGTGAGAGGGCTAGCGGGGACGAGCAGTACTTC.

This clonotype was recorded many times. The chain links TRBV12-3 or TRBV12-4 to TRBJ2-7, with D possibly matching TRBD1 (6 bases). The CDR3 length is 13 residues. Trimming took off 4 bases at V and 0 bases at J, with 7 bases between the two ends. CDR3 coding DNA: TGTGCCAGCAGTTCCAGGGGCTCCTACGAGCAGTACTTC. This gives the protein CASSSRGSYEQYF.

This clonotype was seen a handful of times. The chain joins TRBV19 to TRBJ2-7; D is perhaps TRBD1 or TRBD2 (6 bases each). This CDR3 region has 14 residues. Trimming left V 5 bases short and J 2 bases short, with 13 bases between. Germline CDR1 LNHDA, CDR2 SQIVND (reference sequence). The CDR3 sequence is CASSAGGGAYEQYF. As DNA, the CDR3 is TGTGCCAGTAGTGCCGGGGGCGGAGCCTACGAGCAGTACTTC.

This clonotype has only a few counts. The chain joins TRBV15 to TRBJ1-1; a weak D match, TRBD1 (5 bases). This CDR3 contains 13 residues. In germline, CDR1 is LNHNV, CDR2 YYDKDF (reference sequence). The V and J ends lost 3 bases and 6 bases respectively, with 11 bases between them. CDR3 DNA: TGTGCCACCAGCAGGATGACAGACGCTGAAGCTTTCTTT. Translation: CATSRMTDAEAFF.

V and J are TRBV29-1 and TRBJ2-5, with 7 bases aligning to TRBD1. The V segment lost 6 bases and the J segment 6 bases; nucleotides outside the gene matches: 13. CDR1 and CDR2 from the germline V gene are SQVTM and ANQGSEA. The CDR3 totals 14 residues. DNA of the CDR3: TGCAGCGTGGGTACCGACAGGGCGGAGAAGACCCAGTACTTC. This translates into CSVGTDRAEKTQYF. Using reference TRBV29-1 and TRBJ2-5 for the parts outside the CDR3, the full variable domain is SAVISQKPSRDICQRGTSLTIQCQVDSQVTMMFWYRQQPGQSLTLIATANQGSEATYESGFVIDKFPISRPNLTFSTLTVSNMSPEDSSIYLCSVGTDRAEKTQYFGPGTRLLVL.

The chain links TRBV7-8 to TRBJ1-4; D gene unclear. Germline values: CDR1 SGHVS, CDR2 FQNEAQ. CDR3 length: 13 residues. Trimming left V 5 bases short and J 2 bases short, with 6 bases between. DNA of the CDR3: TGTGCCAGCAGCAAACGGACTAATGAAAAACTGTTTTTT. This gives the protein CASSKRTNEKLFF.

This sequence joins TRBV20-1 and TRBJ2-2; D perhaps matches TRBD1 (5 bases). Trimming shortened V by 3 bases and J by 6 bases, and 8 bases separated the two germline ends. The CDR3 is made up of 12 amino acids. Germline-derived CDR1 and CDR2 are DFQATT and SNEGSKA (reference sequence). CDR3 loop: CSASRVAGELFF. In DNA form, the CDR3 reads TGCAGTGCTAGCAGGGTTGCCGGGGAGCTGTTTTTT.